Listed here are 18 T cell receptor beta chains from one sample, sequenced in a study of T-cell memory formation after mild COVID-19 (dated by TCRdb to the early 2020s). Library generation was performed with 5' RACE. The instrument given in TCRdb is Illumina NovaSeq 6000. The public reads were reprocessed in TCRdb via fastp at Q25 and MiXCR, keeping in-frame beta chains. Rows with one shared CDR3 protein collapse into an entry with the most common genes and DNA. For this sample the table gives around 200,000 distinct CDR3 sequences, of which 7.5% to 10% were detected only once. The top ten clones comprise 3.5% to 4% of the sample. Source material: PBMCs or a T cell subset sorted from them (not recorded which). The receptors were sampled from a man younger than 35 who had mild COVID-19 (a few samples of this study predate the infection). The sample titles of this study are shuffled in the database, so cell type and time point are left out; the donor was told from shared clones.

This clonotype was recorded at least ten times. This chain connects TRBV7-2 to TRBJ2-7; D gene ambiguous. CDR1 and CDR2 (germline): SGHTA, FQGNSA. The ends were cut back, 4 bases at V and 0 bases at J, with 13 bases in the middle. This CDR3 has 15 residues. In nucleotides, the CDR3 is TGTGCCAGCAGCTATGGGCCACCGAGCTCCTACGAGCAGTACTTC. It codes for CASSYGPPSSYEQYF.

This clonotype was counted many times. J is TRBJ2-1 and V is TRBV20-1, with 10 bases fitting TRBD2. The junction had 5 bases not matched to a gene; V was cut back by 3 bases and J by 3 bases. This CDR3 is 15 amino acids long. The germline V gene encodes CDR1 DFQATT and CDR2 SNEGSKA (reference sequence). The CDR3 reads CSASVAGGYYNEQFF. CDR3 sequence (DNA): TGCAGTGCTAGTGTAGCGGGGGGCTACTACAATGAGCAGTTCTTC.

This clonotype was detected a few times. The chain carries TRBV7-2 and TRBJ2-3, with TRBD2 identical over 9 bases. V lost 7 bases, J lost 0 bases, and 8 bases stayed unmatched. This CDR3 has 16 residues. Germline assignment: CDR1 SGHTA and CDR2 FQGNSA. The CDR3 nucleotides read TGTGCCAGCAAGCTTGGCGGGGGGGCTAGCACAGATACGCAGTATTTT. Its translation is CASKLGGGASTDTQYF.

This clonotype was observed a few times. The rearrangement joins TRBV2 to TRBJ2-2; D is unresolved. Trimming shortened V by 2 bases and J by 9 bases, and 13 bases separated the two germline ends. The CDR3 covers 14 residues. Germline V lookup: CDR1 SNHLY, CDR2 FYNNEI. The CDR3 region has the DNA TGTGCCAGCAGTGAATCGAGTTATCGTAGGGAGCTGTTTTTT. It is translated as CASSESSYRRELFF. The full variable domain, its missing parts supplied by reference TRBV2 and TRBJ2-2, is EPEVTQTPSHQVTQMGQEVILRCVPISNHLYFYWYRQILGQKVEFLVSFYNNEISEKSEIFDDQFSVERPDGSNFTLKIRSTKLEDSAMYFCASSESSYRRELFFGEGSRLTVL.

Remarks on this clonotype: This clone may be a read error of a much larger clone one base away. The CDR3 is CASSVDRQETQYF. CDR3 in DNA: TGTGCCAGCAGCGTAGACAGACAAGAGACCCAGTACTTC. This sequence joins TRBV9 and TRBJ2-5; D is unresolved. Germline V gives CDR1 SGDLS, CDR2 YYNGEE. Trimming removed 0 bases at V and 2 bases at J, with 5 bases between. The CDR3 has 13 amino acids. The full variable domain, in which reference TRBV9 and TRBJ2-5 provide the parts outside the CDR3, is DSGVTQTPKHLITATGQRVTLRCSPRSGDLSVYWYQQSLDQGLQFLIQYYNGEERAKGNILERFSAQQFPDLHSELNLSSLELGDSALYFCASSVDRQETQYFGPGTRLLVL.

The sample holds many counts of this clonotype. The chain links TRBV7-9 to TRBJ2-7; D is unresolved. The ends were cut back, 3 bases at V and 1 base at J, with 10 bases in the middle. The CDR3 totals 14 residues. Germline CDR1 and CDR2: SEHNR and FQNEAQ (reference sequence). CDR3 in DNA: TGTGCCAGCAGCTTTTTCGACGAGTCCTACGAGCAGTACGTC. Translated, it gives CASSFFDESYEQYV.

This clonotype was seen more than once but under ten times. CDR3 nucleotides: TGCGCCAGCAGCTTGGCAGGCATCCATGAAGAGACCCAGTACTTC. This gives the protein CASSLAGIHEETQYF. This chain joins TRBV5-1 and TRBJ2-5; D gene ambiguous. This CDR3 region has 15 residues. The germline V gene encodes CDR1 SGHRS and CDR2 YFSETQ. The germline V and J ends were trimmed by 0 bases and 3 bases, with 12 bases remaining between them.

This clonotype has a handful of counts. The V and J genes are TRBV27 and TRBJ2-7, with 7 bases lining up with TRBD1. The CDR3 has 14 residues. V lost 4 bases, J lost 6 bases, and 9 bases stayed unmatched. CDR1 MNHEY and CDR2 SMNVEV come from the germline V gene (reference sequence). This chain's CDR3 is CASSSGRGSSEQYF. The CDR3 region has the DNA TGTGCCAGCAGTTCAGGCAGGGGGTCTAGCGAGCAGTACTTC.

This clonotype was observed a few times. The chain combines TRBV20-1 with TRBJ2-4; D gene ambiguous. This CDR3 comprises 13 residues. The V gene lost 5 bases and the J gene lost 1 base, with 9 bases spanning the gap. Germline V CDR1 and CDR2: DFQATT, SNEGSKA (reference sequence). The CDR3, as DNA: TGCAGTGCTCCTTCCCTGGCCAAAAACATTCAGTACTTC. Translated: CSAPSLAKNIQYF.

Only a few counts were recorded for this clonotype. The rearrangement joins TRBV4-2 to TRBJ2-5; 8 bases are a match to TRBD2. J gave up 5 bases and V 6 bases, and 17 bases lay outside the gene matches. This CDR3 comprises 17 residues. Germline V gene data show CDR1 as LGHNA and CDR2 as YNFKEQ. As DNA, the CDR3 is TGTGCCAGCAGTCGAGTGGGCCTCGGGGGGGCCCCGGAGACCCAGTACTTC. Translated, it gives CASSRVGLGGAPETQYF.

This clonotype was counted many times. The rearrangement uses TRBV4-3 and TRBJ2-1, with TRBD2 matching over 11 bases. The CDR3 totals 15 residues. The germline V gene has CDR1 LGHNA and CDR2 YSLEER. The V segment lost 7 bases and the J segment 9 bases; nucleotides outside the gene matches: 11. The DNA of the CDR3 is TGCGCCAGCAAAGTAATAGCGGGGGGGCCGGGTGAGCAGTTCTTC. It codes for CASKVIAGGPGEQFF.

The chain has TRBV6-6 and TRBJ2-7, with D possibly being TRBD1 (6 bases). The V gene lost 7 bases and the J gene lost 2 bases, with 15 bases spanning the gap. CDR3 length: 14 residues. Germline V gene data show CDR1 as MNHNY and CDR2 as SVGAGI (reference sequence). CDR3 sequence: CASTTMDRTYEQYF. The DNA of the CDR3 is TGTGCCAGCACAACAATGGACAGAACCTACGAGCAGTACTTC.

This clonotype has more than one count but fewer than ten. The rearrangement joins TRBV7-8 to TRBJ2-1; D is perhaps TRBD2 (5 bases). The V end was cut by 6 bases, the J end by 10 bases, with 16 bases between. Germline assignment: CDR1 SGHVS and CDR2 FQNEAQ. This CDR3 comprises 13 residues. CDR3 nucleotides: TGTGCCAGCAGGGCGCGTTCGGGGAACGAGCAGTTCTTC. This gives the protein CASRARSGNEQFF.

This clonotype was observed many times. The chain employs TRBV20-1 and TRBJ1-5; tentative D call: TRBD1 (5 bases). The V end was cut by 7 bases, the J end by 5 bases, with 15 bases between. The V gene's germline CDR1 is DFQATT and CDR2 SNEGSKA (reference sequence). This CDR3 is built from 13 residues. CDR3 loop: CSVFTGPHQPQHF. The CDR3 bases are TGCAGTGTTTTTACAGGTCCCCATCAGCCCCAGCATTTT.

The CDR3 bases are TGCGCCAGCAGCCCCTCCGCCCGTTACGAGCAGTACGTC. Amino acid sequence: CASSPSARYEQYV. The V gene is TRBV5-1, the J gene TRBJ2-7, with D unclear. The CDR3 length is 13 residues. Trimming pared 4 bases from V and 4 bases from J, leaving 12 bases between. Germline V gene lookup returns CDR1 SGHRS and CDR2 YFSETQ.

This clonotype was detected only a few times. The rearrangement uses TRBV28 and TRBJ1-6; D is unclear. The CDR3 is 15 amino acids. With 6 bases removed from V and 7 bases from J, the gap between germline ends came to 16 bases. Germline V gives CDR1 MDHEN, CDR2 SYDVKM. CDR3 nucleotide sequence: TGTGCCAGCAGACCTTGGTCCCTGGAAAATTCACCCCTCCACTTT. This gives the protein CASRPWSLENSPLHF.

In its sample, this clonotype was seen many times. This chain joins TRBV10-3 and TRBJ2-5; no reliable D call. The CDR3 has 16 residues. Trimming shortened V by 8 bases and J by 1 base, and 20 bases separated the two germline ends. Germline CDR1 reads ENHRY; CDR2 reads SYGVKD. The CDR3 bases are TGTGCCATCCCCCAGACTTCTCAGACACCCCAAGAGACCCAGTACTTC. This sequence encodes CAIPQTSQTPQETQYF.

This clonotype showed up many times. V is TRBV7-9 and J is TRBJ2-5; D not certain. CDR3 size: 13 residues. Germline CDR1 SEHNR, CDR2 FQNEAQ (reference sequence). The V end lost 3 bases, the J end lost 4 bases, and 9 bases lay between the germline ends. The CDR3 is CASSLVARETQYF. CDR3 coding DNA: TGTGCCAGCAGCTTGGTAGCCCGAGAGACCCAGTACTTC. The whole variable domain, remainder taken from reference TRBV7-9 and TRBJ2-5, is DTGVSQNPRHKITKRGQNVTFRCDPISEHNRLYWYRQTLGQGPEFLTYFQNEAQLEKSRLLSDRFSAERPKGSFSTLEIQRTEQGDSAMYLCASSLVARETQYFGPGTRLLVL.